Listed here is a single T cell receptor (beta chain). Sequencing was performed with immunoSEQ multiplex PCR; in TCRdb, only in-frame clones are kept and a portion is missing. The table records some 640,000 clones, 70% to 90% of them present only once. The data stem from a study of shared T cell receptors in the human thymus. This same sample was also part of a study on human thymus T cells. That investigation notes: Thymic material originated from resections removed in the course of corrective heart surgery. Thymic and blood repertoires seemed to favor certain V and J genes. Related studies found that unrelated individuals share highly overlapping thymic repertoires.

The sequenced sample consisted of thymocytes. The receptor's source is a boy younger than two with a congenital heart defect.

The CDR3 sequence: CASRAAGTSGSYEQFF. The CDR3 nucleotides read TGTGCCAGCAGAGCAGCCGGGACTAGCGGGAGCTATGAGCAGTTCTTC. This sequence joins TRBV25-1 and TRBJ2-1; 14 bases are a match to TRBD2. In germline, CDR1 is MGHDK, CDR2 SYGVNS. Trimming removed 6 bases from V and 8 bases from J; junction bases left unmatched: 9. The CDR3 has 16 residues.